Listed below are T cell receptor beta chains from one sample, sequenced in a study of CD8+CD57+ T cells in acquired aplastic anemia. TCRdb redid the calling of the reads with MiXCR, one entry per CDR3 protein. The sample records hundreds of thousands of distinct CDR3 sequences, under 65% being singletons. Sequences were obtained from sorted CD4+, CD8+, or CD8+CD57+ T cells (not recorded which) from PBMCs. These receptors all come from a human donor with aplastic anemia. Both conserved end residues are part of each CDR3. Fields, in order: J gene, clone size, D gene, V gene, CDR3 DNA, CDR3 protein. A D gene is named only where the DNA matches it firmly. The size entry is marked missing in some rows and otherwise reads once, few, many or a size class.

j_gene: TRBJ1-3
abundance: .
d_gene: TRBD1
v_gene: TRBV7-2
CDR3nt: TGTGCCAGCAGCGAACGCCCGACAGGGGTGGGCGCTGGAAACACCATATATTTT
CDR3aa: CASSERPTGVGAGNTIYF

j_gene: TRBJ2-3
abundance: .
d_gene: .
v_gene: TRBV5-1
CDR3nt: TGCGCCACTAATAGTTTTTCCCCTAGCACAGATACGCAGTATTTT
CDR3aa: CATNSFSPSTDTQYF

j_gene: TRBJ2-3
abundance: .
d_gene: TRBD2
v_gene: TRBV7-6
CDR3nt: TGTGCCAGCAGTTCTATGTTGACTAGCGGGGGGCCAGATACGCAGTATTTT
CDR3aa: CASSSMLTSGGPDTQYF

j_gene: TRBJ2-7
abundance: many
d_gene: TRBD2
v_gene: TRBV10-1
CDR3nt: TGCGCCAGCGGGACTAGCGACACCTACGAGCAGTACTTC
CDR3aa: CASGTSDTYEQYF

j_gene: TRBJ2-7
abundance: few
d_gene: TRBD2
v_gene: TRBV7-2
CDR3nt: TGTGCCAGCAGCTTAGGGAGGACTAGGACCACCTACGAGCAGTACTTC
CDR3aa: CASSLGRTRTTYEQYF

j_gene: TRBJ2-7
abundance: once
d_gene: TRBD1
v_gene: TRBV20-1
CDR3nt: TGCAGTGCTAGGAAATCACCGGGACAGGGGAAAGGTGCCTACGAGCAGTACTTC
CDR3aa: CSARKSPGQGKGAYEQYF

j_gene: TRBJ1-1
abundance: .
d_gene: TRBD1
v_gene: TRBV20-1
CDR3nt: TGCAGTGCATGCGAGGGGGCAAACACTGAAGCTTTCTTT
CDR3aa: CSACEGANTEAFF

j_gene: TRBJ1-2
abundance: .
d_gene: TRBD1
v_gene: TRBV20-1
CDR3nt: TGCAGTGCTCGCAAAGGGACAGGGACGATAGCTGACTACACCTTC
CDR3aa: CSARKGTGTIADYTF

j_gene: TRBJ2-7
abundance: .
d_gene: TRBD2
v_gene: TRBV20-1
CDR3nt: TGCAGTGCCGAGGGAGGCCTAGCGGGGTCCTACGAGCAGTACTTC
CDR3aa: CSAEGGLAGSYEQYF

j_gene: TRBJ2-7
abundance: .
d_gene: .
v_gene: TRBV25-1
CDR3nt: TGTGCCAGCAGCGCGAACAGGTACGAGCAGTACTTC
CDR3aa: CASSANRYEQYF